Shown below are 6 T cell receptor beta chains from a single sample sequenced in a study of blood T cell repertoires in COVID-19. Only in-frame clones appear in the TCRdb table, and some are missing; sequencing was by immunoSEQ multiplex PCR. The profile shows under 300,000 clones, roughly four fifths of them singletons. Material for sequencing was peripheral blood. These receptor sequences come from an elderly woman with acute or convalescent COVID-19.

This clone was seen just once. This chain links TRBV9 with TRBJ1-1, with 9 bases identical to TRBD1. This CDR3 has 15 amino acids. The ends lost 4 bases at V and 4 bases at J; junction bases unmatched: 8. Germline V gene lookup returns CDR1 SGDLS and CDR2 YYNGEE. The CDR3 sequence: CASSTRDRETTEAFF. Here the CDR3 DNA reads TGTGCCAGCAGCACTAGGGACAGGGAGACCACTGAAGCTTTCTTT. The full variable domain, rest sourced from reference TRBV9 and TRBJ1-1, is DSGVTQTPKHLITATGQRVTLRCSPRSGDLSVYWYQQSLDQGLQFLIQYYNGEERAKGNILERFSAQQFPDLHSELNLSSLELGDSALYFCASSTRDRETTEAFFGQGTRLTVV.

This clone was counted once. The chain has TRBV28 and TRBJ1-6; D possibly corresponds to TRBD1 (5 bases). Germline V gene lookup returns CDR1 MDHEN and CDR2 SYDVKM. V lost 6 bases and J lost 12, with 15 bases in between. The CDR3 totals 13 residues. The CDR3 is CASRSRDSGPLHF. CDR3 in DNA: TGTGCCAGCAGGTCACGGGACTCAGGACCCCTCCACTTT. The entire variable domain, with the rest obtained from reference TRBV28 and TRBJ1-6, is as follows: DVKVTQSSRYLVKRTGEKVFLECVQDMDHENMFWYRQDPGLGLRLIYFSYDVKMKEKGDIPEGYSVSREKKERFSLILESASTNQTSMYLCASRSRDSGPLHFGNGTRLTVT.

This clone was counted a few times. The CDR3 coding sequence is TGTGCCAGTAAAGGGACAGGGAGGAGGAATGAGCAGTTCTTC. Its translation: CASKGTGRRNEQFF. The V and J genes are TRBV19 and TRBJ2-1, with 9 bases identical to TRBD1. Germline V gene data show CDR1 as LNHDA and CDR2 as SQIVND (reference sequence). This CDR3 is built from 14 residues. Unmatched junction bases numbered 8, after V lost 7 bases and J lost 7 bases.

The chain recombines TRBV5-1 with TRBJ2-2; tentatively, D is TRBD1 (6 bases). This CDR3 has 15 amino acids. Germline CDR1 is SGHRS and CDR2 is YFSETQ. Trimming left V 6 bases short and J 4 bases short, with 16 bases between. The CDR3 spells CASTDQGSGTGELFF. Written as DNA, the CDR3 is TGCGCCAGCACCGACCAGGGGTCGGGCACCGGGGAGCTGTTTTTT.

The chain recombines TRBV12-3 or TRBV12-4 with TRBJ1-2; D is unclear. This CDR3 is built from 13 residues. The V end was cut by 2 bases, the J end by 4 bases, with 8 bases between. CDR3 region: CASSLSGIYGYTF. The CDR3 DNA reads TGTGCCAGCAGTTTATCAGGAATCTATGGCTACACCTTC.

This sequence joins TRBV7-9 and TRBJ1-1, with 7 positions matching TRBD1. The V segment lost 7 bases and the J segment 4 bases; nucleotides outside the gene matches: 12. This CDR3 has 15 residues. Germline values: CDR1 SEHNR, CDR2 FQNEAQ (reference sequence). This chain's CDR3 is CASTETGYPTTEAFF. The DNA of the CDR3 is TGTGCCAGCACCGAGACAGGGTACCCGACCACTGAAGCTTTCTTT.